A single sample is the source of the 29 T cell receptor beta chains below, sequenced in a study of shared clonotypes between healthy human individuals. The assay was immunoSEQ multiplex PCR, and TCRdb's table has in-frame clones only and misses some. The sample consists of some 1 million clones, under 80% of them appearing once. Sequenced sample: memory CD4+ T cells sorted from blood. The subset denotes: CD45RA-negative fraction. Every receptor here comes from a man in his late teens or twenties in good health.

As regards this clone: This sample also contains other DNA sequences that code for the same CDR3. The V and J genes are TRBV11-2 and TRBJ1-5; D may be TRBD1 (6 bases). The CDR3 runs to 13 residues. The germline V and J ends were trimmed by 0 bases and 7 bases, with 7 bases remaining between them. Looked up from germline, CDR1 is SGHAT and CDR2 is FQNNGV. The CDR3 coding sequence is TGTGCCAGCAGCTTAGATGGGGGCCAGCCCCAGCATTTT. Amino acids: CASSLDGGQPQHF.

The CDR3 loop reads CASSSTASKETQYF. For the CDR3, the DNA is TGTGCCAGCTCATCGACAGCGTCGAAGGAGACCCAGTACTTC. This chain connects TRBV18 to TRBJ2-5, with a weak D call TRBD1 (5 bases). The CDR3 runs to 14 residues. Germline V gene lookup returns CDR1 KGHSH and CDR2 LQKENI. V was cut by 5 bases and J by 5 bases, with 15 bases left in between.

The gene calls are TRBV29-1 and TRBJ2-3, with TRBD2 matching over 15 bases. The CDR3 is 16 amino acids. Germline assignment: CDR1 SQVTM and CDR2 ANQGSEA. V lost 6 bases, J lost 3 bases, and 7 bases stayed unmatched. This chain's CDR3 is CSVQGLAGGKTDTQYF. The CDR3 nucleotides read TGCAGCGTCCAAGGACTAGCGGGGGGGAAAACAGATACGCAGTATTTT.

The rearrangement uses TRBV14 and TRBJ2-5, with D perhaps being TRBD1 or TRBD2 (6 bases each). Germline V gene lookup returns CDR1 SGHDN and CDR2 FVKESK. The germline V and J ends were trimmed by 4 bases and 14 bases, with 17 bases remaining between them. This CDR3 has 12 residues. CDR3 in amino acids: CASSRTGAAAYF. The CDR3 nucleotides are TGTGCCAGCAGCCGGACGGGGGCAGCGGCATACTTC.

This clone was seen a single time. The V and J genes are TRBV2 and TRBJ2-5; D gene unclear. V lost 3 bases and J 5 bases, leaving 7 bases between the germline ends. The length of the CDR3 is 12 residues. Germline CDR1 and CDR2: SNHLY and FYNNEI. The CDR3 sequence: CASSEVWETQYF. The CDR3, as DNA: TGTGCCAGCAGTGAGGTGTGGGAGACCCAGTACTTC.

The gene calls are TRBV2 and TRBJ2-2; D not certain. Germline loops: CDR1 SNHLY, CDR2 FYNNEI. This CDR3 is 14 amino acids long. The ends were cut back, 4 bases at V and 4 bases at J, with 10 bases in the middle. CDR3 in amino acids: CASSAGIVTGELFF. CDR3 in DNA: TGTGCCAGCAGTGCAGGCATAGTCACCGGGGAGCTGTTTTTT.

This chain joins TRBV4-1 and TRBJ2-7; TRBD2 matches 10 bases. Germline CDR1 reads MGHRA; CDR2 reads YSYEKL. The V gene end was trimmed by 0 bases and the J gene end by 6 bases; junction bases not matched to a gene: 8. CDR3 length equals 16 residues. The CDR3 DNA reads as TGCGCCAGCAGCCAAGATAAGGCTAGCGGGAGTACCGAGCAGTACTTC. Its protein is CASSQDKASGSTEQYF.

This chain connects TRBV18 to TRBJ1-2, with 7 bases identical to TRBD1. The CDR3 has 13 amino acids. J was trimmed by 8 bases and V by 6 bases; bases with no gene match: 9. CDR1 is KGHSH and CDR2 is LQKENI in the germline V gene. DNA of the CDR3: TGTGCCAGCTCCGCCGGACAGGAAAGGGGCTACACCTTC. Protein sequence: CASSAGQERGYTF.

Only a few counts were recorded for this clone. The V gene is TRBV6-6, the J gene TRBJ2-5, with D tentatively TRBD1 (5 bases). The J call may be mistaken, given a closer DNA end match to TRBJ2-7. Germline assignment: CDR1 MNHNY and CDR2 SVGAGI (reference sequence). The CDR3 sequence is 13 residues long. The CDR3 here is CASSLQETYEQYF. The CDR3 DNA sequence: TGTGCCAGCAGTTTACAGGAAACCTACGAGCAGTACTTC.

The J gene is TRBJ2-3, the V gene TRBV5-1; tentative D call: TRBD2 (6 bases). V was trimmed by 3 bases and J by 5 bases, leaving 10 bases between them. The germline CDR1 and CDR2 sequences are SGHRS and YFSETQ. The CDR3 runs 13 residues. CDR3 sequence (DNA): TGCGCCAGCAGCTGGCGGGGAGAAGATACGCAGTATTTT. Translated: CASSWRGEDTQYF.

DNA for the CDR3: TGTGCCAGCAGTGAAGCGGGCCTGGGGGAAAGAGGGTTTGGCAATCAGCCCCAGCATTTT. Protein sequence: CASSEAGLGERGFGNQPQHF. This rearrangement joins TRBV6-1 to TRBJ1-5, with D maybe TRBD1 (5 bases). The CDR3 totals 20 residues. Trimming took 0 bases from V and 2 from J, leaving 23 bases between them. Germline CDR1 and CDR2: MNHNS and SASEGT.

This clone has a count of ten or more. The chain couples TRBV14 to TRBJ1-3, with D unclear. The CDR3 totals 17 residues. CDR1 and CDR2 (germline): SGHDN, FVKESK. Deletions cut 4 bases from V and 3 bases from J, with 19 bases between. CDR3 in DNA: TGTGCCAGCAGCCGATCCGTGGCAGGCCTTTTTGGAAACACCATATATTTT. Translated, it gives CASSRSVAGLFGNTIYF.

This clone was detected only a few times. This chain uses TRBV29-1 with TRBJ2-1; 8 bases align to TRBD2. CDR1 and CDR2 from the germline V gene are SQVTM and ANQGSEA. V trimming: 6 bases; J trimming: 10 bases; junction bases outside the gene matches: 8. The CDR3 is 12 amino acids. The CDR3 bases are TGCAGCGTGGAGGCTAGCGGGCCGGAGCAGTTCTTC. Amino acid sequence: CSVEASGPEQFF.

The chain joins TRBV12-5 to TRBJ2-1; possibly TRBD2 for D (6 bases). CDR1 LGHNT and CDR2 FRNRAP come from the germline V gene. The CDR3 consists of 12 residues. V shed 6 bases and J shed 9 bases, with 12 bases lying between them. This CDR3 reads CASGGSRSEQFF. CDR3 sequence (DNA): TGTGCTAGTGGCGGGAGCAGGAGTGAGCAGTTCTTC.

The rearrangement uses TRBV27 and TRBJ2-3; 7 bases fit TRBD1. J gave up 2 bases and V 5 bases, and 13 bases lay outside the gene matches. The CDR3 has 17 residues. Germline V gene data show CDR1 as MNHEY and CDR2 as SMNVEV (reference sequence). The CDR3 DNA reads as TGTGCCAGCAGTCTATACGGACAGGTAGAAATCACAGATACGCAGTATTTT. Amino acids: CASSLYGQVEITDTQYF.

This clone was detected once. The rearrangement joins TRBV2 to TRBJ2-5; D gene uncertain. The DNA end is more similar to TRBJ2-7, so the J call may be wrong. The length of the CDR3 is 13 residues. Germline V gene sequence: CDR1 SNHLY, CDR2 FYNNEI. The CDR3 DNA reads TGTGCCAGCAGTGACGGCAGGTTTTACGAGCAGTACTTC. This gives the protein CASSDGRFYEQYF.

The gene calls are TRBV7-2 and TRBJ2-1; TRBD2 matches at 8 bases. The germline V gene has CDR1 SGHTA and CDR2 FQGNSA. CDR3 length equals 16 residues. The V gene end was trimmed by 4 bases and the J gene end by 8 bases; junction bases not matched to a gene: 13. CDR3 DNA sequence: TGTGCCAGCAGCTCCTCGGGGGCGGGAGGAGCATATGAGCAGTTCTTC. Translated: CASSSSGAGGAYEQFF.

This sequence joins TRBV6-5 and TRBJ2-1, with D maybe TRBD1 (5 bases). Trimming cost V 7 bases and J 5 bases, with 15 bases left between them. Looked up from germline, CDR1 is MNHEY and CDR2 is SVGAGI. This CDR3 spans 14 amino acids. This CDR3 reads CASTGGHKNNEQFF. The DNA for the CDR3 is TGTGCCAGCACCGGCGGACACAAAAACAATGAGCAGTTCTTC.

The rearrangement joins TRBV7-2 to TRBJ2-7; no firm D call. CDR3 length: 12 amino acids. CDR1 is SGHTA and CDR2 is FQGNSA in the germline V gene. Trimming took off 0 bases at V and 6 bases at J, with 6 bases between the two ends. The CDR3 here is CASSLALTEQYF. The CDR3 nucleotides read TGTGCCAGCAGCTTAGCACTCACCGAGCAGTACTTC.

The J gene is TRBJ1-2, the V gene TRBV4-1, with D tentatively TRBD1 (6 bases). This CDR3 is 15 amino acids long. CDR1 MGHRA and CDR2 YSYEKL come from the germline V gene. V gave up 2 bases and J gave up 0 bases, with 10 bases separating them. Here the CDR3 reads CASSQPTGANYGYTF. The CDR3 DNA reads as TGCGCCAGCAGCCAACCGACAGGAGCTAACTATGGCTACACCTTC.

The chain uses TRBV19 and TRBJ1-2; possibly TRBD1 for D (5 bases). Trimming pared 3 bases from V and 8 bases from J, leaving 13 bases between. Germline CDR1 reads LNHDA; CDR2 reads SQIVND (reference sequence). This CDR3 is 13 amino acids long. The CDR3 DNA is TGTGCCAGTAGTATCAATGGGGCGTTGGGCTACACCTTC. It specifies CASSINGALGYTF.

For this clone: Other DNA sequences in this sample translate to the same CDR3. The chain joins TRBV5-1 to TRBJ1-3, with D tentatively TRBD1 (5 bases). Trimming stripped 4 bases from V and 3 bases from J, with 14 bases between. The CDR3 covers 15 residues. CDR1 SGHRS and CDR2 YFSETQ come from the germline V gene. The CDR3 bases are TGCGCCAGCAGCCTGGGAAGGACAAGTGGAAACACCATATATTTT. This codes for CASSLGRTSGNTIYF.

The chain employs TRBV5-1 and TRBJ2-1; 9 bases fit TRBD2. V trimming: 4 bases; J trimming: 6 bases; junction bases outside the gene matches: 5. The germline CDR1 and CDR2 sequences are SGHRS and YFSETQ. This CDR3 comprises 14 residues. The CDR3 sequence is CASSPGLAFNEQFF. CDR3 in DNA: TGCGCCAGCAGCCCGGGACTAGCCTTCAATGAGCAGTTCTTC.

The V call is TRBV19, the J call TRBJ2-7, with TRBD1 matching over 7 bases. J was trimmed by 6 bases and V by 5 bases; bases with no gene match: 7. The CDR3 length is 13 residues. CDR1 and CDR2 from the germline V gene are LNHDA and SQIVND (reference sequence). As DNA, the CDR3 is TGTGCCAGTAGTGTGGACAGGCCAAGCGAGCAGTACTTC. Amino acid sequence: CASSVDRPSEQYF.

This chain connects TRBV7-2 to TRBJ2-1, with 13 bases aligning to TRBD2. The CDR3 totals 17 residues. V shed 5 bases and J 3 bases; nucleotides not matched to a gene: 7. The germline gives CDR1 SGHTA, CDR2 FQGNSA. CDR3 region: CASSPTTSGRLYNEQFF. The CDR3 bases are TGTGCCAGCAGCCCAACGACTAGCGGGAGGCTCTACAATGAGCAGTTCTTC. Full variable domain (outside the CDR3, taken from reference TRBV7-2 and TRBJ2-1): GAGVSQSPSNKVTEKGKDVELRCDPISGHTALYWYRQSLGQGLEFLIYFQGNSAPDKSGLPSDRFSAERTGGSVSTLTIQRTQQEDSAVYLCASSPTTSGRLYNEQFFGPGTRLTVL.

The CDR3 nucleotides are TGTGCCAGCAGTTTGTTTCCAGGGGGCGCTTCGGGGGAGCTGTTTTTT. Protein: CASSLFPGGASGELFF. The chain has TRBV28 and TRBJ2-2; 8 bases are a match to TRBD1. The J segment lost 8 bases and the V segment lost 3 bases, leaving 11 bases of the junction unmatched. Germline V CDR1 and CDR2: MDHEN, SYDVKM. The CDR3 length is 16 residues. The entire variable domain, with the rest obtained from reference TRBV28 and TRBJ2-2, is as follows: DVKVTQSSRYLVKRTGEKVFLECVQDMDHENMFWYRQDPGLGLRLIYFSYDVKMKEKGDIPEGYSVSREKKERFSLILESASTNQTSMYLCASSLFPGGASGELFFGEGSRLTVL.

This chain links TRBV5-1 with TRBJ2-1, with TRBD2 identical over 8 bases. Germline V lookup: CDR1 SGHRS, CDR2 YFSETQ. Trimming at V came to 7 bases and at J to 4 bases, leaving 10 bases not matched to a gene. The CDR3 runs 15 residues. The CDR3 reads CASGREGGTYNEQFF. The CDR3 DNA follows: TGCGCCAGCGGTCGGGAGGGCGGGACATACAATGAGCAGTTCTTC.

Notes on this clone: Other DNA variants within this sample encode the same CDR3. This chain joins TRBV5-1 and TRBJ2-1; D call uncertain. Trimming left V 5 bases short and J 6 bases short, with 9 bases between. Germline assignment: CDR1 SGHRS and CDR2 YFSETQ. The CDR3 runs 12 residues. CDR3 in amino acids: CASSGSGNEQFF. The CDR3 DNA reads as TGCGCCAGCAGTGGTTCGGGCAATGAGCAGTTCTTC.

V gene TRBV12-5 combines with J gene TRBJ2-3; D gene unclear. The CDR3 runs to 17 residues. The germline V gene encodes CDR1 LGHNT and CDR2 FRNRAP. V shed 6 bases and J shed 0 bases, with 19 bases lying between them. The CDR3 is CASGLFGRASSTDTQYF. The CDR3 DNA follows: TGTGCTAGTGGCCTTTTCGGTCGGGCATCAAGCACAGATACGCAGTATTTT. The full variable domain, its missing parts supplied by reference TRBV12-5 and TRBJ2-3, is DARVTQTPRHKVTEMGQEVTMRCQPILGHNTVFWYRQTMMQGLELLAYFRNRAPLDDSGMPKDRFSAEMPDATLATLKIQPSEPRDSAVYFCASGLFGRASSTDTQYFGPGTRLTVL.